These 17 T cell receptor beta chains were all obtained from the same sample, sequenced in a study of regulatory T cells in long-lasting Graves disease. Building the TCR beta libraries relied on iRepertoire HTBI primers, and CDR3 regions underwent Arm-PCR. TCRdb reprocessed the multiplex PCR reads via MiXCR and lists one record per CDR3 protein. The table lists 600,000 to 650,000 distinct CDR3 sequences, 16% of them singletons. Regarding time point: newly diagnosed GD, antithyroid drugs for less than 3 months. Preparation of the TCR library used RNA extracted from PBMCs. These data are also associated with another study on T cells in Graves' hyperthyroidism and ophthalmopathy.

The sequencing here drew on peripheral blood mononuclear cells (PBMCs), taken at new diagnosis, from a patient treated with antithyroid drugs. These receptors all come from a woman aged 25 to 39 with Graves disease.

The chain has TRBV29-1 and TRBJ1-2; maybe TRBD1 (5 bases). V lost 6 bases to trimming and J lost 7 bases, with 12 bases between them. This CDR3 is 11 amino acids long. Germline V gives CDR1 SQVTM, CDR2 ANQGSEA. The CDR3 nucleotides read TGCAGCGTAGGGGATGTCTCTGGCTACACCTTC. Translation gives CSVGDVSGYTF.

The chain recombines TRBV7-9 with TRBJ1-3, with D possibly TRBD1 on 5 matching bases. Trimming cost V 6 bases and J 3 bases, with 15 bases left between them. CDR3 length: 15 amino acids. From germline, CDR1 is SEHNR and CDR2 FQNEAQ (reference sequence). This chain's CDR3 is CASSYGLGGGNTIYF. The CDR3 DNA sequence: TGTGCCAGCAGTTACGGACTCGGGGGTGGAAACACCATATATTTT.

This clonotype was detected many times. The CDR3 coding sequence is TGTGCCAGCAGCGTAGTAGCAGGGCAGCCCCAGCATTTT. Protein sequence: CASSVVAGQPQHF. The chain links TRBV7-2 to TRBJ1-5; weak D call: TRBD1 (5 bases). CDR3 length: 13 residues. Trimming pared 5 bases from V and 7 bases from J, leaving 12 bases between. Germline V gene data show CDR1 as SGHTA and CDR2 as FQGNSA.

This clonotype was observed many times. The chain employs TRBV14 and TRBJ2-7; D gene uncertain. CDR3 length: 15 residues. V lost 2 bases to trimming and J lost 6 bases, with 17 bases between them. Germline lookup yields CDR1 SGHDN and CDR2 FVKESK. The CDR3 reads CASSQQGIKVSEQYF. The CDR3 DNA reads as TGTGCCAGCAGCCAACAAGGAATAAAGGTATCCGAGCAGTACTTC.

This clonotype was picked up many times. The chain carries TRBV7-2 and TRBJ1-5; no reliable D call. V shed 5 bases and J shed 7 bases, with 12 bases lying between them. Germline CDR1 is SGHTA and CDR2 is FQGNSA. The CDR3 is 13 residues long. CDR3 in DNA: TGTGCCAGCAGCCCCCTGGTGGAGCAGCCCCAGCATTTT. Its protein is CASSPLVEQPQHF.

V gene TRBV20-1 combines with J gene TRBJ2-1; 9 bases map to TRBD2. Trimming at V came to 5 bases and at J to 10 bases, leaving 12 bases not matched to a gene. The germline V gene has CDR1 DFQATT and CDR2 SNEGSKA (reference sequence). The CDR3 contains 14 residues. The CDR3: CSAGRVAGVDEQFF. In DNA form, the CDR3 reads TGCAGTGCTGGGAGAGTAGCGGGAGTGGACGAGCAGTTCTTC.

V gene TRBV7-3 combines with J gene TRBJ2-5, with D perhaps TRBD2 (6 bases). The CDR3 extends over 13 amino acids. The germline CDR1 and CDR2 sequences are SGHTA and FQGTGA. V lost 2 bases to trimming and J lost 5 bases, with 9 bases between them. In DNA form, the CDR3 reads TGTGCCAGCAGCTTATGGGGGGAGGAGACCCAGTACTTC. Protein sequence: CASSLWGEETQYF.

This clonotype was seen many times. The chain couples TRBV11-2 to TRBJ2-7; 11 nucleotides agree with TRBD2. The trim removed 5 bases at V and 6 bases at J, leaving 6 bases unmatched. There are 14 residues in the CDR3. CDR1 is SGHAT and CDR2 is FQNNGV in the germline V gene. CDR3 sequence reads: CASSITSGSGEQYF. The CDR3 coding sequence is TGTGCCAGCAGCATAACTAGCGGGAGTGGCGAGCAGTACTTC.

This clonotype was seen at least ten times. The genes are TRBV27 and TRBJ1-2; a weak D match, TRBD1 (5 bases). The CDR3 extends over 14 amino acids. Germline CDR1 reads MNHEY; CDR2 reads SMNVEV (reference sequence). Trimming stripped 6 bases from V and 4 bases from J, with 15 bases between. This CDR3 is CASSQKMTVYGYTF. As DNA, the CDR3 is TGTGCCAGCAGCCAAAAGATGACAGTCTATGGCTACACCTTC.

This clonotype was recorded only once. No DNA is shown, since the ends of the CDR3 on it are uncertain; the CDR3 is the one TCRdb lists. The chain has TRBV28 and TRBJ1-5. The length of the CDR3 is 22 amino acids, counting both ends. Germline lookup yields CDR1 MDHEN and CDR2 SYDVKM. CDR3 sequence: CASSPPGLVFEQYFGPGQPQHF.

Many counts were recorded for this clonotype. The chain is built from TRBV27 and TRBJ1-1, with TRBD1 identical over 9 bases. CDR3 length: 15 residues. Germline CDR1 reads MNHEY; CDR2 reads SMNVEV (reference sequence). V shed 6 bases, J shed 3 bases, and the junction held 8 bases outside the gene matches. As DNA, the CDR3 is TGTGCCAGCAGACCCTCAACAGGGGGCTACACTGAAGCTTTCTTT. Its protein is CASRPSTGGYTEAFF.

In regard to this clonotype: A clone one base away is much larger, so this may be a read error. The CDR3 DNA reads TGTGCCACCAGTGATTCACAGGGGGTTGAGACCCAGTACTTC. Its translation: CATSDSQGVETQYF. The chain links TRBV24-1 to TRBJ2-5; 8 nucleotides agree with TRBD1. The germline gives CDR1 KGHDR, CDR2 SFDVKD. The CDR3 length is 14 residues. The ends lost 2 bases at V and 5 bases at J; junction bases unmatched: 3.

The chain has TRBV4-2 and TRBJ1-5, with unresolved D. The ends were cut back, 4 bases at V and 0 bases at J, with 10 bases in the middle. The CDR3 is made up of 15 amino acids. Per the germline V gene, CDR1 is LGHNA and CDR2 is YNFKEQ. This chain's CDR3 is CASSPSTDSNQPQHF. The DNA of the CDR3 is TGTGCCAGCAGCCCGTCCACAGATAGCAATCAGCCCCAGCATTTT.

This clonotype showed up many times. This chain connects TRBV6-2 or TRBV6-3 to TRBJ2-7; 8 nucleotides match TRBD1. Germline values: CDR1 MNHEY, CDR2 SVGEGT. The junction had 12 bases not matched to a gene; V was cut back by 0 bases and J by 5 bases. CDR3 length: 17 residues. CDR3: CASSYSRPGGRGNEQYF. CDR3 coding DNA: TGTGCCAGCAGTTACTCTAGGCCAGGGGGCAGGGGAAACGAGCAGTACTTC.

This clonotype was recorded at least ten times. The chain recombines TRBV6-5 with TRBJ2-7, with D unclear. Trimming pared 2 bases from V and 0 bases from J, leaving 11 bases between. The CDR3 covers 15 residues. The germline gives CDR1 MNHEY, CDR2 SVGAGI. The CDR3 is CASSYGARFSYEQYF. The DNA of the CDR3 is TGTGCCAGCAGTTACGGTGCGCGCTTCTCCTACGAGCAGTACTTC.

As for this clonotype: This may come from a read error, since a much larger clone is one base off. This CDR3 is missing its conserved last phenylalanine or tryptophan, likely due to a read error. The V gene is TRBV2, the J gene TRBJ1-2; no reliable D call. CDR1 and CDR2 from the germline V gene are SNHLY and FYNNEI. This CDR3 region has 15 residues. Trimming took 2 bases from V and 0 from J, leaving 10 bases between them. Here the CDR3 reads CASSESSYANYGYTL. The CDR3 DNA follows: TGTGCCAGCAGTGAATCTTCCTATGCTAACTATGGCTACACCCTC.

This clonotype was seen a handful of times. The chain carries TRBV6-1 and TRBJ2-4; TRBD2 might be the D (6 bases). V lost 5 bases and J 8 bases, leaving 10 bases between the germline ends. CDR3 length: 12 residues. The germline V gene encodes CDR1 MNHNS and CDR2 SASEGT. In DNA form, the CDR3 reads TGTGCCAGCAGTAGGGACTTCCACATTCAGTACTTC. Translated: CASSRDFHIQYF.